This paragraph reports one T cell receptor beta chain. The data were taken from a study of T cell changes during pregnancy in multiple sclerosis. Sequencing used immunoSEQ multiplex PCR; TCRdb keeps in-frame clones, though not all of them. The sample yields fewer than 150,000 clones, around 95% seen once. Germline CDR1 is MDHEN and CDR2 is SYDVKM. V was cut by 7 bases and J by 0 bases, with 19 bases left in between. The CDR3 is 18 amino acids. This receptor was identified in a female donor with multiple sclerosis, enrolled in a pregnancy study. The source was peripheral blood, collected after pregnancy. This chain links TRBV28 with TRBJ2-6; weak D call: TRBD1 (5 bases). CDR3 loop: CASTFSGPSPSGANVLTF. Here the CDR3 DNA reads TGTGCCAGCACCTTTTCAGGGCCGAGTCCCTCTGGGGCCAACGTCCTGACTTTC.